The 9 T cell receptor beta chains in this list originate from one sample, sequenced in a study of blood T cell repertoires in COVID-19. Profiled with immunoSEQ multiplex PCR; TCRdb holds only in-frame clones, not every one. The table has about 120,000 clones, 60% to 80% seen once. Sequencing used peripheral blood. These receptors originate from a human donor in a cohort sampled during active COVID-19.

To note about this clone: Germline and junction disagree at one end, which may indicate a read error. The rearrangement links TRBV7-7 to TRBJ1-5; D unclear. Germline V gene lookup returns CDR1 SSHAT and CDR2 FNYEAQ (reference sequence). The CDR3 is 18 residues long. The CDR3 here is CASSSYTLQTNSNQPQHF. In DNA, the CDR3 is TGTGCTAGCAGCTCCTACACCTTACAGACGAACAGCAATCAGCCCCAGCATTTT.

The CDR3 here is CASSVSGVSTDTQYF. The DNA of the CDR3 is TGTGCCAGCAGTGTTAGCGGTGTCAGCACAGATACGCAGTATTTT. The chain recombines TRBV9 with TRBJ2-3; D is perhaps TRBD2 (6 bases). The CDR3 is made up of 15 amino acids. The V gene lost 5 bases and the J gene lost 0 bases, with 13 bases spanning the gap. Germline V gene data show CDR1 as SGDLS and CDR2 as YYNGEE.

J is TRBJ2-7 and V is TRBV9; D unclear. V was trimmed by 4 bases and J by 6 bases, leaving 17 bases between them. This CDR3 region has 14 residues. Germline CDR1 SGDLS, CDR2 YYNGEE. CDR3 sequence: CASSLGPRGGEQYF. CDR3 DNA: TGTGCCAGCAGCCTCGGTCCTCGCGGCGGCGAGCAGTACTTC.

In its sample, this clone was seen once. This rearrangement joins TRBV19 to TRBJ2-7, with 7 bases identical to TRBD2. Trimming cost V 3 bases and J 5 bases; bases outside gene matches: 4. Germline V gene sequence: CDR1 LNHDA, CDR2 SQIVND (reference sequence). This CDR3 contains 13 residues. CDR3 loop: CASSIGGVHEQYF. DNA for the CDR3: TGTGCCAGTAGTATTGGGGGGGTCCACGAGCAGTACTTC.

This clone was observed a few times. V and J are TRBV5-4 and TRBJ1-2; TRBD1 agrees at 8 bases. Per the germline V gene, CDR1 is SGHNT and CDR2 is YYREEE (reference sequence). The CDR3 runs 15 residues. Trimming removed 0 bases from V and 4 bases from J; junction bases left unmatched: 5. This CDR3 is CASSLAGQGGYGYTF. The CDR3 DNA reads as TGTGCCAGCAGCTTGGCCGGACAGGGCGGCTATGGCTACACCTTC.

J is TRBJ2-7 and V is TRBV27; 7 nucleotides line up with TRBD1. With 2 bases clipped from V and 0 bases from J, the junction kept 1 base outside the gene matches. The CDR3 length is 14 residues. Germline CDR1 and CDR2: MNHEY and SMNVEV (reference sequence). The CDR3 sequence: CASSLDRASYEQYF. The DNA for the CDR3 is TGTGCCAGCAGTTTAGACAGGGCCTCCTACGAGCAGTACTTC.

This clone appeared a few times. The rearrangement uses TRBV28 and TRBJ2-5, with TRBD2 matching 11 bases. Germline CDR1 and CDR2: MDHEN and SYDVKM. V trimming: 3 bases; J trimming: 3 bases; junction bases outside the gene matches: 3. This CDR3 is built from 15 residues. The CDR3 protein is CASSLGGLAEETQYF. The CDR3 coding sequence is TGTGCCAGCAGTTTGGGGGGACTAGCGGAAGAGACCCAGTACTTC.

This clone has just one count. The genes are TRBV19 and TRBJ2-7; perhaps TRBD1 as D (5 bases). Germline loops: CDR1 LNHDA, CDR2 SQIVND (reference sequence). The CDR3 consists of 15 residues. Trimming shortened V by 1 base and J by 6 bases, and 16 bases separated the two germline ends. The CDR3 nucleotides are TGTGCCAGTAGTATAGTTCAAGGGGAAGGGTCCGAGCAGTACTTC. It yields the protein CASSIVQGEGSEQYF. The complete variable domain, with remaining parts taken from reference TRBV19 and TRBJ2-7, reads DGGITQSPKYLFRKEGQNVTLSCEQNLNHDAMYWYRQDPGQGLRLIYYSQIVNDFQKGDIAEGYSVSREKKESFPLTVTSAQKNPTAFYLCASSIVQGEGSEQYFGPGTRLTVT.

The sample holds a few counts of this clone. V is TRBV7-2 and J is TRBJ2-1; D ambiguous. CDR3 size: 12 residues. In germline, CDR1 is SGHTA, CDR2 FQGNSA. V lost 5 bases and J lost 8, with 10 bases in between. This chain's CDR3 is CASSPLPDEQFF. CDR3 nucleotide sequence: TGTGCCAGCAGCCCTCTTCCGGATGAGCAGTTCTTC. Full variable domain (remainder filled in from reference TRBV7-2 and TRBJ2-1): GAGVSQSPSNKVTEKGKDVELRCDPISGHTALYWYRQSLGQGLEFLIYFQGNSAPDKSGLPSDRFSAERTGGSVSTLTIQRTQQEDSAVYLCASSPLPDEQFFGPGTRLTVL.